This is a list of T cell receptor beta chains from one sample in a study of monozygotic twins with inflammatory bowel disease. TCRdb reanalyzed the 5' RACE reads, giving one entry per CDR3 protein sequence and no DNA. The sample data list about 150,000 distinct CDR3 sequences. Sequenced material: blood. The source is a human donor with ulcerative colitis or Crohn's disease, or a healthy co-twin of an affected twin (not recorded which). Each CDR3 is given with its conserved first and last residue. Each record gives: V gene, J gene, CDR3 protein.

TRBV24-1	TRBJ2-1	CATSDYGPMNKQFF
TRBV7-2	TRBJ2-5	CASSTGGRQRETQYF
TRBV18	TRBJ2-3	CTSSQISGRASTQYF
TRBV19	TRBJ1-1	CATSDRGGMNTEAFF
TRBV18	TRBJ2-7	CASSPELAYEQYF
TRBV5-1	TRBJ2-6	CASSALLAGVTSGANVLTF
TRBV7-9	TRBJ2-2	CASSLPPNTGELFF
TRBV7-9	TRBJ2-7	CASSLGGTVYEQYF
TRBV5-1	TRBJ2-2	CASKDRGRNTGELFF
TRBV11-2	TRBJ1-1	CASSLDRWSGGEAFF
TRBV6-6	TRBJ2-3	CASSYSTGPDTQYF
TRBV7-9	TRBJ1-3	CASSTQGHTIYF
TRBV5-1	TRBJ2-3	CASSKLGTGEADTQYF
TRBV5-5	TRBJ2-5	CASSNLKDAQETQYF
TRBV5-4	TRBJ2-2	CASSLALAGGAGELFF
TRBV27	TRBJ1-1	CASSLNRYTEAFF
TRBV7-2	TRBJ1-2	CASSPRGGFTNYGYTF
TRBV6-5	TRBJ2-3	CASSYSGGAPDTQYF
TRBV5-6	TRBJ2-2	CASSSGQGAAGELFF
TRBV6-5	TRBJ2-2	CASSFNGLAAGELFF
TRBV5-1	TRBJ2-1	CASSLALAGYNEQFF
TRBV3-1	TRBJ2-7	CASSPGTGAYEQYF
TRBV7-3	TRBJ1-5	CASSYGDGDQPQHF
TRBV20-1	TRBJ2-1	CSASLLAGSPSEQFF
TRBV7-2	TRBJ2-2	CASSLTRVNTGELFF
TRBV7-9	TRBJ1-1	CASSVLLGAEAFF
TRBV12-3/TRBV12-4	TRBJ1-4	CASSLGQGVKLFF
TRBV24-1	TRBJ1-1	CATARGSGTEAFF
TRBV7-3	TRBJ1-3	CASSLSRPGVPGNTIYF
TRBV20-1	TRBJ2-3	CSAKAGVEIDTQYF
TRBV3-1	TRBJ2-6	CASSQVISGANVLTF
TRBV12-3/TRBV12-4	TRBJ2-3	CASSLESTSTDTQYF
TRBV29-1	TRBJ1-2	CSVWGTGTHSYTF
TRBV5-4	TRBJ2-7	CASSDRLAGGREQYF
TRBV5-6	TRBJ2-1	CASSPRTSRRNEQFF
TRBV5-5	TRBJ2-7	CASSLAWLAEFGYEQYF
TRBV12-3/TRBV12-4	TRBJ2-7	CASTRTGGRYEQYF
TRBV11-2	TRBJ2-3	CASTRRGGLTDTQYF
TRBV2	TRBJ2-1	CASSESVGTSGRLFYNEQFF
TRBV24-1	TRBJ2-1	CATMGAYRSGTANEQFF
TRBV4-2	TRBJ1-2	CASSQERYGYTF
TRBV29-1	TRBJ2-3	CSVEDLREADTQYF
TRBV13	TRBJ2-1	CASGRARNEQFF
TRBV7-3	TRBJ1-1	CASSRSTGTEAFF
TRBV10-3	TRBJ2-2	CAISGTASSGELFF
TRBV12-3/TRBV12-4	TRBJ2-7	CASSGTSGTRGLYEQYF
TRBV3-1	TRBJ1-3	CASGQAVGNTIYF
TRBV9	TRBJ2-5	CASSVGWLQETQYF
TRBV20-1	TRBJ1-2	CSASPTGNYGYTF
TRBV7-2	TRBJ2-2	CATRMAMNTGELFF
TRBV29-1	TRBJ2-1	CSVEDPAGTSNYNEQFF
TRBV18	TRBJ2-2	CASSPVAQMVRGTGNTGELFF
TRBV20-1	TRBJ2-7	CSASYGGLAGWYEQYF
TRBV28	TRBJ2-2	CASSLGTGDTGELFF
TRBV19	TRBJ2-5	CASSLSGQQETQYF
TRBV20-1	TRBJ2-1	CSAQQGFEQFF